The present TCR beta chain was sequenced within a study of blood T cell repertoires in COVID-19. The wider study: Nucleic acid was either cDNA or gDNA, and it came from T cells, B-cell-depleted T cells, or PBMCs.

CDR1 is LGHDT and CDR2 is YNNKEL in the germline V gene (reference sequence). This CDR3 contains 18 residues. The V segment lost 4 bases and the J segment 4 bases; nucleotides outside the gene matches: 6. Clones were sequenced by immunoSEQ multiplex PCR, and TCRdb holds only the in-frame ones, with some missing. The sample yields around 320,000 clones, 89% seen once. Self-reported history from a screening survey and questionnaire set each donor's cohort. Exposed study participants had met a COVID-19 case within 2 weeks before entry. V and J are TRBV3-1 (or the pseudogene TRBV3-2) and TRBJ2-2; 16 nucleotides line up with TRBD2. The sample consisted of PBMCs or T cells enriched from blood (not recorded which). The TCR originated in a woman between 45 and 60 years old who had been exposed to COVID-19. CDR3 nucleotide sequence: TGTGCCAGCAGCCCGGGACTAGCGGGGGGGCGGGTCACCGGGGAGCTGTTTTTT. It codes for CASSPGLAGGRVTGELFF.